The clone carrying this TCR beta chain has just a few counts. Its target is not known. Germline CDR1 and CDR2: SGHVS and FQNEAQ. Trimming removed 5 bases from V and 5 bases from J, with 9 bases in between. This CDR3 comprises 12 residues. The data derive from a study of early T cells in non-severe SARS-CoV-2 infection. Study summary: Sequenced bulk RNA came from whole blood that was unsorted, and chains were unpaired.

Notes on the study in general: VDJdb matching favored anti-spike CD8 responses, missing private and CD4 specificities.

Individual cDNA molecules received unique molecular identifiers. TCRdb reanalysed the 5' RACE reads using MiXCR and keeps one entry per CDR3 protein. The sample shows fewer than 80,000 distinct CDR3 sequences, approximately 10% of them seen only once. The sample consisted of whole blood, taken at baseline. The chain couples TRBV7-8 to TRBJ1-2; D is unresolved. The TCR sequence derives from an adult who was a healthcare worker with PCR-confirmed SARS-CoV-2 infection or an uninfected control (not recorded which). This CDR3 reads CASSGSPYGYTF. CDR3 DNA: TGTGCCAGCAGCGGGAGCCCTTATGGCTACACCTTC.